This TCR beta chain appears in the sequencing data of a study of blood T cells in healthy people across ages. Concerning this clonotype: One base away lies a much larger clone, so this may be a sequencing read error.

Total RNA extraction produced at least 5.5 micrograms (per sample) for the study. Then a second PCR, running about 6 to 12 cycles, was carried out with a sample-barcoded 5' primer and a J-beta primer mix. TCRdb called the 5' RACE reads again in MiXCR, with one record for every CDR3 protein. Among under 1 million distinct CDR3 sequences listed, around two fifths were seen once. The receptor was isolated from a man aged 60-69 years in good health. Material for sequencing was blood.

CDR3 residues: CSARVVTAWDTQYF. CDR3 bases: TGCAGTGCTAGAGTAGTGACAGCCTGGGATACGCAGTATTTT. The chain recombines TRBV20-1 with TRBJ2-3, with D perhaps TRBD1 (5 bases). With 1 base removed from V and 6 bases from J, the gap between germline ends came to 14 bases. Looked up from germline, CDR1 is DFQATT and CDR2 is SNEGSKA (reference sequence). This CDR3 region has 14 residues.